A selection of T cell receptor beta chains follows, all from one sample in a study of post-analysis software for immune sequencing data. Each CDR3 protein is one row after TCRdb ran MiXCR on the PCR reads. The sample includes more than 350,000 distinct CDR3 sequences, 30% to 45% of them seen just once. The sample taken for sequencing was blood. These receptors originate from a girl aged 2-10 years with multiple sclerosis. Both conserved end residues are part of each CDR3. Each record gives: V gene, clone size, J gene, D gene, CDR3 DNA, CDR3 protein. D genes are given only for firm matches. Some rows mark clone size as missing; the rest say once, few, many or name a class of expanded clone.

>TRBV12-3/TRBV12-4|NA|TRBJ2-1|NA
TGTGCCAGCAGTCATGGGGGAAACTACAATGAGCAGTTCTTC
CASSHGGNYNEQFF
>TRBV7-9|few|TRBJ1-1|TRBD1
TGTGCCAGCAGAGACAGGGGGTGGTCCACTGAAGCTTTCTTT
CASRDRGWSTEAFF
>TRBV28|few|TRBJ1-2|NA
TGTGCCAGCACGAGGGGGGGGAATAGCTACACCTTC
CASTRGGNSYTF
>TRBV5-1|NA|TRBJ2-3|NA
TGCGCCAGCAGCATAGGGGTGACAGATACGCAGTATTTT
CASSIGVTDTQYF
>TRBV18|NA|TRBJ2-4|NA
TGTGCCAGCTCGGAGGTCCTAATAGCCAAAAACATTCAGTACTTC
CASSEVLIAKNIQYF
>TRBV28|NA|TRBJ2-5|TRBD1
TGTGCCAGCAGCACCGGGACAGGACCCCAAGAGACCCAGTACTTC
CASSTGTGPQETQYF
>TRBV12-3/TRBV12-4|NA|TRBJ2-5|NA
TGTGCCAGCAGTTTATCGGGGATGGAGGAGACCCAGTACTTC
CASSLSGMEETQYF
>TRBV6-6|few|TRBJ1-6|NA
TGTGCCAGCCTGGCGGAGTATAATTCACCCCTCCACTTT
CASLAEYNSPLHF
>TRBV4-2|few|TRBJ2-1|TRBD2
TGTGCCAGCAGCCAACAACTAGCGGGGGGATACAATGAGCAGTTCTTC
CASSQQLAGGYNEQFF
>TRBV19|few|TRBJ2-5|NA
TGTGCCAGTCGACGGGTCGGGGAGATGGTAGGAGAGACCCAGTACTTC
CASRRVGEMVGETQYF
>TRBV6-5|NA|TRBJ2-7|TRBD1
TGTGCCAGCAGTAAGAGGACAGGGGGCGACTACGAGCAGTACTTC
CASSKRTGGDYEQYF